This passage covers 12 T cell receptor beta chains from one sample sequenced in a study of blood T cell repertoires in COVID-19. Sequencing was performed with immunoSEQ multiplex PCR; in TCRdb, only in-frame clones are kept and a portion is missing. The sample lists a few hundred thousand clones, around 92% seen once, with less than 3.5% in the top ten. The specimen sequenced was peripheral blood. The receptors derive from a woman in her twenties or thirties with COVID-19, enrolled during active disease.

This chain connects TRBV18 to TRBJ1-4; maybe TRBD1 (5 bases). With 3 bases removed from V and 0 bases from J, the gap between germline ends came to 14 bases. The CDR3 has 17 amino acids. Germline V gives CDR1 KGHSH, CDR2 LQKENI. DNA of the CDR3: TGTGCCAGCTCACCTGCTCCCATGACAGCAACTAATGAAAAACTGTTTTTT. This gives the protein CASSPAPMTATNEKLFF.

This clone was seen only once. The chain combines TRBV27 with TRBJ2-6; 9 bases map to TRBD1. The CDR3 is 16 residues long. V lost 5 bases, J lost 4 bases, and 6 bases stayed unmatched. In germline, CDR1 is MNHEY, CDR2 SMNVEV (reference sequence). The CDR3 sequence is CASSIRTGVGANVLTF. The CDR3 DNA reads TGTGCCAGCAGTATACGGACAGGGGTCGGGGCCAACGTCCTGACTTTC.

By share of the sample, this clone is medium-sized. V usage is TRBV13 and J usage is TRBJ1-1, with D possibly matching TRBD1 (6 bases). There are 12 residues in the CDR3. From germline, CDR1 is PRHDT and CDR2 FYEKMQ (reference sequence). Trimming removed 4 bases from V and 9 bases from J, with 12 bases in between. The CDR3 DNA is TGTGCCAGCAGCTCGATGGACAGACAAGCTTTCTTT. Translating it yields CASSSMDRQAFF.

The V call is TRBV7-2, the J call TRBJ2-1, with 10 positions matching TRBD2. V gave up 7 bases and J gave up 1 base; unmatched junction bases: 7. This CDR3 is built from 16 residues. Germline V gene data show CDR1 as SGHTA and CDR2 as FQGNSA. CDR3 amino acids: CASTEGSGGSYNEQFF. In nucleotides, the CDR3 is TGTGCCAGCACCGAGGGTAGCGGGGGGTCCTACAATGAGCAGTTCTTC.

V and J are TRBV5-1 and TRBJ1-4; D is possibly TRBD1 (6 bases). V was clipped by 4 bases and J by 1 base, with 11 bases between them. This CDR3 contains 15 residues. The germline V gene encodes CDR1 SGHRS and CDR2 YFSETQ. CDR3 region: CASSPRGQTNEKLFF. The CDR3 bases are TGCGCCAGCAGCCCCCGGGGACAAACTAATGAAAAACTGTTTTTT.

A single count supports this clone. This same CDR3 is encoded by further DNA sequences in the sample. This chain connects TRBV12-3 or TRBV12-4 to TRBJ1-1; possible D gene TRBD1, 5 bases. The V end lost 2 bases, the J end lost 4 bases, and 8 bases lay between the germline ends. This CDR3 comprises 13 residues. CDR3 residues: CASSLRGGTEAFF. The CDR3 region has the DNA TGTGCCAGCAGTTTACGGGGGGGCACTGAAGCTTTCTTT.

The J gene is TRBJ2-1, the V gene TRBV25-1, with 7 bases matching TRBD2. Germline CDR1 is MGHDK and CDR2 is SYGVNS. This CDR3 contains 15 residues. Losses at the gene ends were 6 bases for V and 5 bases for J; bases not matched to a gene: 10. The CDR3 DNA sequence: TGTGCCAGCAGCCAAGCGGGGCTAGCGGACAATGAGCAGTTCTTC. Translated, it gives CASSQAGLADNEQFF.

J is TRBJ2-7 and V is TRBV6-4; tentatively, D is TRBD1 (5 bases). The V end was cut by 5 bases, the J end by 12 bases, with 8 bases between. The CDR3 totals 9 residues. Germline CDR1 MRHNA, CDR2 SNTAGT. The CDR3 loop reads CASSQGSYV. The CDR3 nucleotides read TGTGCCAGCAGTCAGGGTTCGTACGTC.

The chain recombines TRBV7-8 with TRBJ2-1, with no clear D. This CDR3 spans 14 amino acids. V was trimmed by 2 bases and J by 4 bases, leaving 9 bases between them. CDR1 and CDR2 from the germline V gene are SGHVS and FQNEAQ. CDR3 loop: CASSLLSIYNEQFF. For the CDR3, the DNA is TGTGCCAGCAGCTTATTGAGCATATACAATGAGCAGTTCTTC.

The V gene is TRBV11-3, the J gene TRBJ2-1; 11 bases align to TRBD2. The J segment lost 4 bases and the V segment lost 9 bases, leaving 5 bases of the junction unmatched. Germline loops: CDR1 SGHNT, CDR2 YENEEA. This CDR3 has 14 residues. The CDR3 here is CASTGLAAYNEQFF. The DNA of the CDR3 is TGTGCCAGTACGGGACTAGCGGCTTACAATGAGCAGTTCTTC.

The chain carries TRBV13 and TRBJ2-5; the D gene is possibly TRBD2 (6 bases). V was shortened by 3 bases and J by 2 bases, with 13 bases between the two germline ends. The CDR3 is made up of 15 amino acids. In germline, CDR1 is PRHDT, CDR2 FYEKMQ (reference sequence). CDR3 residues: CASSLRAGVQETQYF. The CDR3 DNA follows: TGTGCCAGCAGCTTGAGAGCGGGCGTTCAAGAGACCCAGTACTTC.

In nucleotides, the CDR3 is TGTGCCAGCAGTTACTCTGGGGCCGGCCCCTATGGCTACACCTTC. Translated: CASSYSGAGPYGYTF. This chain links TRBV6-6 with TRBJ1-2, with a weak D call TRBD1 (5 bases). The CDR3 length is 15 residues. With 0 bases removed from V and 4 bases from J, the gap between germline ends came to 12 bases. CDR1 is MNHNY and CDR2 is SVGAGI in the germline V gene (reference sequence).